This paragraph covers one T cell receptor (beta chain) sequence. This sample stems from a study of CD8 T cells in Susac syndrome. Roughly 0.45 to 1 ug RNA was reverse transcribed with random hexamers. Amplification of the TCR beta CDR3 was carried out by immunoSEQ multiplex PCR, which spanned a total of 54 Vbeta and 13 Jbeta segments. TCRdb independently ran MiXCR on the immunoSEQ multiplex PCR reads; one entry per CDR3 protein. Of 100,000 to 150,000 distinct CDR3 sequences listed, around 95% were seen once; the top ten hold 0.065% to 0.09%. V lost 5 bases and J lost 2; bases outside the gene matches: 9. CDR1 and CDR2 from the germline V gene are SGHTA and FQGNSA. The CDR3 has 17 residues.

The source is a human donor in good health. This chain connects TRBV7-2 to TRBJ2-7, with 13 bases matching TRBD2. Sequencing was carried out using CD4+ T cells from PBMCs. The CDR3 spells CASSLTRGLAGAYEQYF. The CDR3 nucleotides are TGTGCCAGCAGCCTCACCCGCGGACTAGCGGGAGCCTACGAGCAGTACTTC.